A selection of T cell receptor beta chains follows, all from one sample in a study of cytomegalovirus exposure and HLA in healthy donors. This table comes from immunoSEQ multiplex PCR, and its TCRdb copy is limited to in-frame clones, with some not included. The sample records approximately 120,000 clones, approximately 88% being singletons. The sequencing input was PBMCs. Receptor source: a woman under 30 in good health and CMV-seronegative. CDR3s include the opening cysteine and the closing phenylalanine or tryptophan. The D gene is left open where the match is weak. The size of a clone is reported for some rows only, either as once, few or many, or as a class for expanded clones.

j_gene: TRBJ2-1
abundance: NA
d_gene: NA
v_gene: TRBV5-1
len: 13
CDR3aa: CASSSVPHNEQFF
CDR3nt: TGCGCCAGCAGCTCGGTCCCACACAATGAGCAGTTCTTC

j_gene: TRBJ2-7
abundance: NA
d_gene: TRBD1
v_gene: TRBV27
len: 14
CDR3aa: CASSQGTAQYEQYF
CDR3nt: TGTGCCAGCAGTCAAGGGACAGCACAGTACGAGCAGTACTTC

j_gene: TRBJ2-3
abundance: NA
d_gene: TRBD2
v_gene: TRBV15
len: 15
CDR3aa: CATSRLAGDTDTQYF
CDR3nt: TGTGCCACCAGCAGACTAGCGGGAGACACAGATACGCAGTATTTT

j_gene: TRBJ2-7
abundance: NA
d_gene: TRBD2
v_gene: TRBV29-1
len: 16
CDR3aa: CSVVGGMTNREDEQYF
CDR3nt: TGCAGCGTTGTTGGAGGTATGACGAACCGGGAGGACGAGCAGTACTTC

j_gene: TRBJ2-1
abundance: NA
d_gene: NA
v_gene: TRBV5-6
len: 15
CDR3aa: CASSSDGGVPGEQFF
CDR3nt: TGTGCCAGCAGCTCCGACGGGGGAGTTCCGGGCGAGCAGTTCTTC

j_gene: TRBJ2-7
abundance: NA
d_gene: TRBD1
v_gene: TRBV5-4
len: 15
CDR3aa: CASSFSGTGLYEQYF
CDR3nt: TGTGCCAGCAGCTTTTCCGGGACAGGGTTATACGAGCAGTACTTC

j_gene: TRBJ1-5
abundance: NA
d_gene: NA
v_gene: TRBV28
len: 15
CDR3aa: CASSPGQFSSQPQHF
CDR3nt: TGTGCCAGCAGCCCCGGACAGTTTAGTAGTCAGCCCCAGCATTTT

j_gene: TRBJ1-2
abundance: NA
d_gene: TRBD1
v_gene: TRBV5-4
len: 13
CDR3aa: CASRLTGGGGYTF
CDR3nt: TGTGCCAGCAGGTTAACAGGGGGCGGTGGCTACACCTTC

j_gene: TRBJ2-3
abundance: NA
d_gene: NA
v_gene: TRBV5-1
len: 15
CDR3aa: CASSRQVSLTDTQYF
CDR3nt: TGCGCCAGCAGCCGACAGGTCAGCCTCACAGATACGCAGTATTTT

j_gene: TRBJ2-1
abundance: NA
d_gene: NA
v_gene: TRBV19
len: 14
CDR3aa: CASSIDSGWGEQFF
CDR3nt: TGTGCCAGTAGTATAGATTCCGGGTGGGGCGAGCAGTTCTTC

j_gene: TRBJ2-1
abundance: NA
d_gene: NA
v_gene: TRBV4-2
len: 15
CDR3aa: CASSRRDRNNNEQFF
CDR3nt: TGTGCCAGCAGCCGGAGGGACAGAAACAACAATGAGCAGTTCTTC

j_gene: TRBJ1-5
abundance: NA
d_gene: NA
v_gene: TRBV2
len: 14
CDR3aa: CASSYYSSNQPQHF
CDR3nt: TGTGCCAGCAGTTACTATAGCAGCAATCAGCCCCAGCATTTT

j_gene: TRBJ2-7
abundance: NA
d_gene: NA
v_gene: TRBV7-8
len: 15
CDR3aa: CASSSRLTSIHEQYF
CDR3nt: TGTGCCAGCAGCTCGCGACTGACCTCAATCCACGAGCAGTACTTC

j_gene: TRBJ1-4
abundance: NA
d_gene: TRBD1
v_gene: TRBV28
len: 18
CDR3aa: CASNRPGTGGWTNEKLFF
CDR3nt: TGTGCCAGCAACCGACCCGGGACAGGGGGCTGGACTAATGAAAAACTGTTTTTT

j_gene: TRBJ2-7
abundance: NA
d_gene: TRBD1
v_gene: TRBV30
len: 13
CDR3aa: CAWGQGSVYEQYF
CDR3nt: TGTGCCTGGGGACAGGGGTCCGTCTACGAGCAGTACTTC

j_gene: TRBJ1-2
abundance: NA
d_gene: TRBD1
v_gene: TRBV28
len: 14
CDR3aa: CASSSLGTGRGYTF
CDR3nt: TGTGCCAGCAGCTCCCTAGGGACAGGACGGGGCTACACCTTC

j_gene: TRBJ1-1
abundance: NA
d_gene: NA
v_gene: TRBV6-1
len: 15
CDR3aa: CASTRSEAMNTEAFF
CDR3nt: TGTGCCAGCACCCGAAGTGAGGCAATGAACACTGAAGCTTTCTTT

j_gene: TRBJ1-1
abundance: NA
d_gene: TRBD1
v_gene: TRBV28
len: 13
CDR3aa: CASITGGYTEAFF
CDR3nt: TGTGCCAGCATAACAGGGGGCTACACTGAAGCTTTCTTT

j_gene: TRBJ2-2
abundance: NA
d_gene: NA
v_gene: TRBV19
len: 16
CDR3aa: CASSIFSDVGTGELFF
CDR3nt: TGTGCCAGTAGTATCTTCAGCGACGTAGGCACCGGGGAGCTGTTTTTT

j_gene: TRBJ2-4
abundance: NA
d_gene: NA
v_gene: TRBV6-1
len: 13
CDR3aa: CASSVEGRDIQYF
CDR3nt: TGTGCCAGCAGTGTGGAGGGTAGGGACATTCAGTACTTC

j_gene: TRBJ2-5
abundance: NA
d_gene: NA
v_gene: TRBV7-2
len: 11
CDR3aa: CASSQSETQYF
CDR3nt: TGTGCCAGCAGCCAATCAGAGACCCAGTACTTC

j_gene: TRBJ2-7
abundance: NA
d_gene: NA
v_gene: TRBV29-1
len: 12
CDR3aa: CSVVLNSYEQYF
CDR3nt: TGCAGCGTTGTACTCAACTCCTACGAGCAGTACTTC

j_gene: TRBJ2-5
abundance: NA
d_gene: TRBD2
v_gene: TRBV2
len: 13
CDR3aa: CASGTSGKETQYF
CDR3nt: TGTGCCAGCGGGACTAGCGGGAAAGAGACCCAGTACTTC

j_gene: TRBJ2-7
abundance: NA
d_gene: TRBD2
v_gene: TRBV6-5
len: 16
CDR3aa: CASSSPGGSGKNEQYF
CDR3nt: TGTGCCAGCAGTTCACCGGGGGGTAGCGGGAAAAACGAGCAGTACTTC

j_gene: TRBJ2-7
abundance: few
d_gene: TRBD2
v_gene: TRBV7-9
len: 13
CDR3aa: CASSFASGREQYF
CDR3nt: TGTGCCAGCAGCTTTGCTAGCGGGAGAGAGCAGTACTTC

j_gene: TRBJ1-1
abundance: NA
d_gene: NA
v_gene: TRBV7-2
len: 14
CDR3aa: CASSLGPGNTEAFF
CDR3nt: TGTGCCAGCAGCTTAGGGCCAGGTAACACTGAAGCTTTCTTT

j_gene: TRBJ2-1
abundance: NA
d_gene: TRBD2
v_gene: TRBV7-9
len: 15
CDR3aa: CASSLVPSGGNEQFF
CDR3nt: TGTGCCAGCAGCTTAGTCCCTAGCGGGGGCAATGAGCAGTTCTTC

j_gene: TRBJ2-7
abundance: NA
d_gene: TRBD1
v_gene: TRBV11-3
len: 14
CDR3aa: CASSTRQGPYEQYF
CDR3nt: TGTGCCAGCAGCACCCGACAGGGTCCCTACGAGCAGTACTTC

j_gene: TRBJ2-5
abundance: NA
d_gene: NA
v_gene: TRBV4-1
len: 14
CDR3aa: CASSPGLLSETQYF
CDR3nt: TGCGCCAGCAGCCCCGGACTCCTTTCGGAGACCCAGTACTTC

j_gene: TRBJ2-7
abundance: NA
d_gene: NA
v_gene: TRBV5-6
len: 15
CDR3aa: CASSLRDRPSYEQYF
CDR3nt: TGTGCCAGCAGCTTAAGAGACAGGCCTTCCTACGAGCAGTACTTC

j_gene: TRBJ2-5
abundance: NA
d_gene: NA
v_gene: TRBV11-2
len: 13
CDR3aa: CASTRVGSWTQYF
CDR3nt: TGTGCCAGCACCAGGGTTGGCTCGTGGACCCAGTACTTC

j_gene: TRBJ2-2
abundance: NA
d_gene: NA
v_gene: TRBV11-3
len: 13
CDR3aa: CASSFSESGELFF
CDR3nt: TGTGCCAGCAGCTTTTCGGAGTCCGGGGAGCTGTTTTTT

j_gene: TRBJ1-2
abundance: NA
d_gene: NA
v_gene: TRBV6-5
len: 13
CDR3aa: CASRASLVDGYTF
CDR3nt: TGTGCCAGCAGAGCCTCCCTTGTGGATGGCTACACCTTC

j_gene: TRBJ2-7
abundance: NA
d_gene: NA
v_gene: TRBV2
len: 14
CDR3aa: CASSGQPRAYEQYF
CDR3nt: TGTGCCAGCAGTGGACAGCCAAGGGCCTACGAGCAGTACTTC

j_gene: TRBJ2-7
abundance: NA
d_gene: TRBD2
v_gene: TRBV5-4
len: 16
CDR3aa: CASSKGLADSSYEQYF
CDR3nt: TGTGCCAGCAGCAAGGGACTAGCGGACAGCTCCTACGAGCAGTACTTC

j_gene: TRBJ1-5
abundance: NA
d_gene: TRBD1
v_gene: TRBV27
len: 14
CDR3aa: CASSLQGGNQPQHF
CDR3nt: TGTGCCAGCAGCCTCCAGGGGGGCAATCAGCCCCAGCATTTT

j_gene: TRBJ1-2
abundance: once
d_gene: NA
v_gene: TRBV28
len: 15
CDR3aa: CASSLSGTQAYGYTF
CDR3nt: TGTGCCAGCAGTTTATCCGGGACACAGGCATATGGCTACACCTTC

j_gene: TRBJ2-7
abundance: NA
d_gene: NA
v_gene: TRBV4-1
len: 17
CDR3aa: CASSQDLASLLTYEQYF
CDR3nt: TGCGCCAGCAGCCAAGATCTAGCGTCTCTCCTAACCTACGAGCAGTACTTC

j_gene: TRBJ2-3
abundance: NA
d_gene: TRBD1
v_gene: TRBV5-8
len: 16
CDR3aa: CASSFSPGQGTDTQYF
CDR3nt: TGTGCCAGCAGCTTTAGCCCGGGACAGGGCACAGATACGCAGTATTTT

j_gene: TRBJ2-2
abundance: NA
d_gene: TRBD2
v_gene: TRBV15
len: 14
CDR3aa: CATSPGREAGELFF
CDR3nt: TGTGCCACCAGTCCTGGGCGGGAGGCCGGGGAGCTGTTTTTT

j_gene: TRBJ1-4
abundance: once
d_gene: NA
v_gene: TRBV4-1
len: 15
CDR3aa: CASSSRGLANEKLFF
CDR3nt: TGCGCCAGCAGCTCCCGCGGCTTGGCTAATGAAAAACTGTTTTTT

j_gene: TRBJ2-1
abundance: NA
d_gene: NA
v_gene: TRBV6-6
len: 14
CDR3aa: CASLSSGPYNEQFF
CDR3nt: TGTGCCAGCTTGTCGAGCGGCCCCTACAATGAGCAGTTCTTC

j_gene: TRBJ2-7
abundance: NA
d_gene: TRBD2
v_gene: TRBV6-1
len: 15
CDR3aa: CASSPEGGRPYEQYF
CDR3nt: TGTGCCAGCAGCCCTGAGGGAGGGCGGCCCTACGAGCAGTACTTC

j_gene: TRBJ2-7
abundance: NA
d_gene: TRBD1
v_gene: TRBV11-3
len: 15
CDR3aa: CASRRQGAGGGEQYF
CDR3nt: TGTGCCAGCAGGCGACAGGGGGCAGGGGGGGGCGAGCAGTACTTC

j_gene: TRBJ2-7
abundance: NA
d_gene: TRBD2
v_gene: TRBV29-1
len: 13
CDR3aa: CSARLAGVGEQYF
CDR3nt: TGCAGCGCCCGACTAGCGGGAGTGGGGGAGCAGTACTTC

j_gene: TRBJ2-1
abundance: NA
d_gene: NA
v_gene: TRBV11-2
len: 12
CDR3aa: CASSQTVIEQFF
CDR3nt: TGTGCCAGCAGCCAGACAGTGATTGAGCAGTTCTTC

j_gene: TRBJ1-2
abundance: few
d_gene: TRBD1
v_gene: TRBV10-3
len: 13
CDR3aa: CAITRTGGDGYTF
CDR3nt: TGTGCCATCACTAGGACAGGGGGCGACGGCTACACCTTC

j_gene: TRBJ2-1
abundance: NA
d_gene: NA
v_gene: TRBV19
len: 14
CDR3aa: CASSMGGLFHEQFF
CDR3nt: TGTGCCAGTAGTATGGGGGGACTTTTCCATGAGCAGTTCTTC

j_gene: TRBJ2-7
abundance: NA
d_gene: NA
v_gene: TRBV30
len: 13
CDR3aa: CAWSVIFNYEQYF
CDR3nt: TGTGCCTGGAGTGTAATTTTCAACTACGAGCAGTACTTC

j_gene: TRBJ2-6
abundance: NA
d_gene: TRBD1
v_gene: TRBV5-4
len: 18
CDR3aa: CASSSRTGVSFGANVLTF
CDR3nt: TGTGCCAGCAGCTCCCGGACAGGGGTGTCCTTTGGGGCCAACGTCCTGACTTTC

j_gene: TRBJ2-7
abundance: NA
d_gene: NA
v_gene: TRBV5-4
len: 14
CDR3aa: CASSLLGSLDEQYF
CDR3nt: TGTGCCAGCAGCTTGCTAGGCAGCCTCGACGAGCAGTACTTC

j_gene: TRBJ1-2
abundance: NA
d_gene: NA
v_gene: TRBV28
len: 15
CDR3aa: CASSLRGGVVYGYTF
CDR3nt: TGTGCCAGCAGTCTACGGGGAGGCGTGGTCTATGGCTACACCTTC

j_gene: TRBJ2-7
abundance: NA
d_gene: TRBD1
v_gene: TRBV2
len: 14
CDR3aa: CASRTGTGYYEQYF
CDR3nt: TGTGCCAGCAGGACCGGGACAGGGTACTACGAGCAGTACTTC

j_gene: TRBJ2-1
abundance: NA
d_gene: NA
v_gene: TRBV4-1
len: 19
CDR3aa: CASSQDLYFRQGVYNEQFF
CDR3nt: TGCGCCAGCAGCCAAGATTTATACTTTCGGCAGGGTGTCTACAATGAGCAGTTCTTC

j_gene: TRBJ2-1
abundance: NA
d_gene: NA
v_gene: TRBV25-1
len: 15
CDR3aa: CASSEILGSGGEQFF
CDR3nt: TGTGCCAGCAGTGAAATCTTAGGGTCTGGGGGGGAGCAGTTCTTC